A selection of T cell receptor beta chains follows, all from one sample in a study of shared clonotypes between healthy human individuals. Profiling relied on immunoSEQ multiplex PCR, and the TCRdb table lists in-frame clones only, not all of them. Among over 850,000 clones, around 78% were seen once, and the ten largest hold 0.6% to 0.75%. Sample: memory CD4+ T cells from PBMCs. The origin of the receptors is a man younger than 35 in good health. Some clones in this sample may be carry-over from other donors' samples. CDR3s include the opening cysteine and the closing phenylalanine or tryptophan. A D gene is named only where the DNA matches it firmly. Clone size, where shown, is once, few, many, or a class for clones that have expanded.

-	TRBV12-5	TRBJ2-1	-	CASGPAWSREQFF	TGTGCTAGTGGACCGGCGTGGAGTAGGGAGCAGTTCTTC
-	TRBV5-6	TRBJ1-1	-	CASSPGPAGEAFF	TGTGCCAGCAGTCCAGGCCCGGCGGGCGAAGCTTTCTTT
-	TRBV10-3	TRBJ1-5	-	CAISEGPQPQHF	TGTGCCATCAGTGAGGGCCCCCAGCCCCAGCATTTT
once	TRBV9	TRBJ1-1	-	CASSVGNMNTEAFF	TGTGCCAGCAGCGTAGGAAACATGAACACTGAAGCTTTCTTT
-	TRBV28	TRBJ1-5	TRBD1	CASSFPDRAVGQPQHF	TGTGCCAGCAGTTTCCCCGACAGGGCAGTAGGGCAGCCCCAGCATTTT
-	TRBV7-3	TRBJ2-1	TRBD2	CASSRQTSGIANEQFF	TGTGCCAGCAGCCGCCAAACTAGCGGGATAGCCAATGAGCAGTTCTTC
-	TRBV27	TRBJ1-3	TRBD1	CASSKGQPLVSGNTIYF	TGTGCCAGCAGCAAGGGACAGCCTCTCGTCTCTGGAAACACCATATATTTT
-	TRBV19	TRBJ2-2	TRBD2	CASSSLAGARWTGELFF	TGTGCCAGTAGTAGTCTAGCGGGAGCGAGGTGGACCGGGGAGCTGTTTTTT
-	TRBV7-2	TRBJ1-2	-	CASSLLGGYTF	TGTGCCAGCAGCTTATTGGGTGGCTACACCTTC
once	TRBV2	TRBJ1-1	-	CASRPDSGLLIEAFF	TGTGCCAGCAGACCAGACAGCGGGCTACTTATCGAAGCTTTCTTT
-	TRBV2	TRBJ1-5	-	CASSAGEGNQPQHF	TGTGCCAGCAGTGCCGGGGAAGGCAATCAGCCCCAGCATTTT
-	TRBV5-1	TRBJ2-7	-	CASSFGATLYEQYF	TGCGCCAGCAGCTTCGGGGCAACCCTATACGAGCAGTACTTC
-	TRBV18	TRBJ1-2	-	CASSLIYRDKRNGYTF	TGTGCCAGCTCACTGATTTACAGGGATAAACGGAACGGCTACACCTTC
-	TRBV19	TRBJ2-4	-	CASSIGGQVWF	TGTGCCAGTAGTATAGGGGGACAAGTTTGGTTC
-	TRBV5-1	TRBJ1-1	-	CASSFAGDEAFF	TGCGCCAGCAGCTTCGCCGGGGACGAAGCTTTCTTT
-	TRBV18	TRBJ1-1	TRBD1	CASSPYMRTGDTEAFF	TGTGCCAGCTCACCTTATATGCGGACAGGGGACACTGAAGCTTTCTTT
-	TRBV4-2	TRBJ2-5	TRBD1	CAAARQGASSETQYF	TGTGCCGCGGCCCGGCAGGGGGCATCCTCCGAGACCCAGTACTTC
few	TRBV28	TRBJ2-7	TRBD2	CASNQNGLAGFGEQYF	TGTGCCAGCAATCAAAACGGGCTAGCGGGGTTTGGCGAGCAGTACTTC
-	TRBV28	TRBJ2-3	TRBD2	CASKRGGPPLAQDTQYF	TGTGCCAGCAAGCGGGGAGGGCCGCCTCTAGCACAAGATACGCAGTATTTT
-	TRBV5-4	TRBJ2-7	TRBD2	CASSSTTQLAVEQYF	TGTGCCAGCAGCTCAACGACTCAACTAGCGGTGGAGCAGTACTTC
many	TRBV2	TRBJ2-7	-	CASITGGSKVFTYEQYF	TGTGCCAGCATCACGGGGGGCTCCAAGGTTTTTACCTACGAGCAGTACTTC
-	TRBV6-1	TRBJ2-7	-	CASSEGSTYEQYF	TGTGCCAGCTCCGAGGGTTCAACCTACGAGCAGTACTTC
-	TRBV9	TRBJ2-1	-	CASSVGRGALGNEQFF	TGTGCCAGCAGCGTAGGTCGGGGGGCCCTCGGCAATGAGCAGTTCTTC
-	TRBV5-4	TRBJ1-1	-	CASSLAGGVNTEAFF	TGTGCCAGCAGCTTGGCTGGCGGGGTGAACACTGAAGCTTTCTTT
-	TRBV29-1	TRBJ2-3	TRBD2	CSVEGVGGRAKDTQYF	TGCAGCGTTGAAGGTGTCGGAGGGAGGGCCAAAGATACGCAGTATTTT
-	TRBV12-5	TRBJ2-2	-	CASGFAPRLMMEGVAGELFF	TGTGCTAGTGGTTTCGCACCCCGGTTGATGATGGAGGGGGTCGCCGGGGAGCTGTTTTTT
-	TRBV27	TRBJ2-1	-	CASSQMSRTYNEQFF	TGTGCCAGCAGTCAAATGAGCCGGACCTACAATGAGCAGTTCTTC
-	TRBV11-1	TRBJ2-7	TRBD1	CASRLSRDSFYEQYF	TGTGCCAGCAGACTCAGCCGGGACAGTTTTTACGAGCAGTACTTC
-	TRBV5-1	TRBJ2-2	TRBD2	CASSFQAGENTGELFF	TGCGCCAGCAGCTTTCAAGCGGGAGAGAACACCGGGGAGCTGTTTTTT
-	TRBV27	TRBJ2-5	TRBD2	CASSSFGLAGGETQYF	TGTGCCAGCAGTTCCTTCGGACTAGCCGGGGGGGAGACCCAGTACTTC
-	TRBV20-1	TRBJ2-7	-	CSARLPVEQYF	TGCAGTGCTAGGCTCCCTGTCGAGCAGTACTTC
few	TRBV5-1	TRBJ1-1	TRBD1	CASSLEKPGQRGTEAFF	TGCGCCAGCAGCTTGGAGAAACCGGGACAGCGAGGGACTGAAGCTTTCTTT
-	TRBV6-6	TRBJ1-5	-	CASSYGNLGQPQHF	TGTGCCAGCAGTTACGGGAATCTAGGTCAGCCCCAGCATTTT
-	TRBV5-1	TRBJ1-2	-	CASSVGQSGYTF	TGCGCCAGCAGCGTTGGACAGTCAGGCTACACCTTC